Listed here are 24 T cell receptor beta chains from one sample, sequenced in a study of blood T cells in healthy people across ages. A sample-barcoded 5' primer and a J-beta primer mix were used in a second PCR of roughly 7 to 12 cycles. TCRdb passed the 5' RACE reads through MiXCR, listing each CDR3 protein once. The sample lists about 1.5 million distinct CDR3 sequences, 40% to 50% occurring once. Sequenced material: blood. Source of these receptors: a young woman in good health.

This clonotype was found a few times. This chain joins TRBV5-1 and TRBJ2-6; D remains unclear. Germline-derived CDR1 and CDR2 are SGHRS and YFSETQ. The CDR3 extends over 15 amino acids. The V and J ends lost 0 bases and 3 bases respectively, with 7 bases between them. This chain's CDR3 is CASSLGGFGANVLTF. Written as DNA, the CDR3 is TGCGCCAGCAGCTTGGGGGGTTTTGGGGCCAACGTCCTGACTTTC.

Turning to this clonotype: This may be a read error, as it is one base from a much larger clone. This sequence joins TRBV4-1 and TRBJ2-1; 11 bases align to TRBD2. V lost 1 base, J lost 10 bases, and 9 bases stayed unmatched. The CDR3 extends over 16 amino acids. CDR1 is MGHRA and CDR2 is YSYEKL in the germline V gene. As DNA, the CDR3 is TGCGCCAGCAGCCAAGTGTCACTAGCGGGAGTCAAGGAGCAGTTCTTC. Translated, it gives CASSQVSLAGVKEQFF.

This chain joins TRBV6-1 and TRBJ2-5; 7 nucleotides match TRBD1. The trim removed 6 bases at V and 1 base at J, leaving 5 bases unmatched. CDR3 length: 14 residues. The germline V gene encodes CDR1 MNHNS and CDR2 SASEGT. DNA for the CDR3: TGTGCCAGCAGACGGGACAGCTTCCAAGAGACCCAGTACTTC. Its translation is CASRRDSFQETQYF.

This sequence joins TRBV30 and TRBJ2-4; 12 nucleotides agree with TRBD1. The CDR3 has 14 amino acids. V shed 1 base and J 7 bases; nucleotides not matched to a gene: 2. Germline assignment: CDR1 GTSNPN and CDR2 SVGIG (reference sequence). The CDR3 here is CAWSEGQGANIQYF. The CDR3 bases are TGTGCCTGGAGTGAGGGACAGGGGGCGAACATTCAGTACTTC.

This clonotype has a handful of counts. The rearrangement links TRBV3-1 to TRBJ1-4, with D maybe TRBD1 (5 bases). The germline V gene encodes CDR1 LGHDT and CDR2 YNNKEL (reference sequence). Trimming cost V 3 bases and J 7 bases, with 15 bases left between them. CDR3 size: 15 residues. The CDR3 sequence is CASSQWGKEGEKLFF. The CDR3 coding sequence is TGTGCCAGCAGCCAGTGGGGGAAGGAGGGTGAAAAACTGTTTTTT. Based on the CDR3 plus reference TRBV3-1 and TRBJ1-4, the full variable domain is DTAVSQTPKYLVTQMGNDKSIKCEQNLGHDTMYWYKQDSKKFLKIMFSYNNKELIINETVPNRFSPKSPDKAHLNLHINSLELGDSAVYFCASSQWGKEGEKLFFGSGTQLSVL.

The chain couples TRBV6-6 to TRBJ2-5; 11 bases fit TRBD2. V gave up 5 bases and J gave up 5 bases; unmatched junction bases: 13. The length of the CDR3 is 17 residues. Looked up from germline, CDR1 is MNHNY and CDR2 is SVGAGI (reference sequence). This CDR3 is CASSPLLTSGVSETQYF. The DNA of the CDR3 is TGTGCCAGCAGTCCCTTGCTGACTAGCGGGGTGTCGGAGACCCAGTACTTC.

This clonotype was observed a handful of times. This chain links TRBV7-2 with TRBJ1-1; possible D gene TRBD1, 5 bases. Germline V gene data show CDR1 as SGHTA and CDR2 as FQGNSA. V shed 9 bases and J shed 6 bases, with 17 bases lying between them. The CDR3 loop spans 13 amino acids. This chain's CDR3 is CASKGNDFSEAFF. CDR3 DNA sequence: TGTGCCAGTAAGGGGAATGATTTCTCTGAAGCTTTCTTT.

The rearrangement uses TRBV2 and TRBJ2-7; TRBD2 matches 7 bases. Germline V CDR1 and CDR2: SNHLY, FYNNEI. This CDR3 region has 14 residues. V shed 7 bases, J shed 2 bases, and the junction held 8 bases outside the gene matches. CDR3 nucleotide sequence: TGTGCCAGCACCCAGGGAGGGAAGGCCTACGAGCAGTACTTC. Translated, it gives CASTQGGKAYEQYF.

With regard to this clonotype: Here the CDR3 omits its conserved ending phenylalanine or tryptophan, so a read error is the likely source. This sequence joins TRBV20-1 and TRBJ2-3, with 10 nucleotides matching TRBD2. Germline CDR1 and CDR2: DFQATT and SNEGSKA (reference sequence). This CDR3 has 16 amino acids. After removal of 0 bases from V and 5 bases from J, the junction contained 8 bases not matched to a gene. The CDR3 region is CSARDELAGIRDTQYV. CDR3 sequence (DNA): TGCAGTGCTAGAGACGAACTAGCGGGAATTAGAGATACGCAGTATGTT.

The V gene is TRBV6-2 or TRBV6-3, the J gene TRBJ2-7; TRBD1 matches 7 bases. Germline V lookup: CDR1 MNHEY, CDR2 SVGEGT. The CDR3 extends over 15 amino acids. After removal of 4 bases from V and 5 bases from J, the junction contained 11 bases not matched to a gene. The CDR3: CASSSPSTGSDEQYF. The CDR3 nucleotides are TGTGCCAGCAGTTCACCCTCGACAGGGAGCGACGAGCAGTACTTC.

V is TRBV20-1 and J is TRBJ2-7; 8 bases match TRBD1. Germline-derived CDR1 and CDR2 are DFQATT and SNEGSKA (reference sequence). This CDR3 is built from 13 residues. The V and J ends lost 6 bases and 3 bases, in that order; junction bases with no gene match: 7. This CDR3 reads CSADLDRDYEQYF. Here the CDR3 DNA reads TGCAGTGCCGACCTGGACAGGGACTACGAGCAGTACTTC.

This clonotype was seen only a few times. The genes are TRBV7-2 and TRBJ1-2, with 8 bases that match TRBD1. V lost 4 bases and J lost 5; bases outside the gene matches: 15. CDR3 length: 17 residues. Germline V gives CDR1 SGHTA, CDR2 FQGNSA. DNA for the CDR3: TGTGCCAGCAGCTCCGGGATCTACAGGGGGAATGGGTATGGCTACACCTTC. Encoded protein: CASSSGIYRGNGYGYTF.

The gene calls are TRBV24-1 and TRBJ2-3; 7 positions match TRBD2. The CDR3 is made up of 15 amino acids. With 0 bases clipped from V and 4 bases from J, the junction kept 3 bases outside the gene matches. Per the germline V gene, CDR1 is KGHDR and CDR2 is SFDVKD. DNA of the CDR3: TGTGCCACCAGTGATTTGAGGCTAGCGGCAGATACGCAGTATTTT. This encodes CATSDLRLAADTQYF.

This clonotype has a handful of counts. The chain carries TRBV5-1 and TRBJ2-1; unclear D gene. This CDR3 region has 12 residues. The germline CDR1 and CDR2 sequences are SGHRS and YFSETQ. With 4 bases removed from V and 7 bases from J, the gap between germline ends came to 9 bases. The chain's CDR3 is CASSAPGNEQFF. DNA for the CDR3: TGCGCCAGCAGCGCCCCCGGGAATGAGCAGTTCTTC.

The V call is TRBV20-1, the J call TRBJ1-1; D perhaps matches TRBD1 (5 bases). V lost 1 base and J lost 0, with 12 bases in between. The CDR3 extends over 15 amino acids. CDR1 is DFQATT and CDR2 is SNEGSKA in the germline V gene (reference sequence). As DNA, the CDR3 is TGCAGTGCTAGAGTGACGGGGCCGCTGAACACTGAAGCTTTCTTT. Translated, it gives CSARVTGPLNTEAFF.

Comment on this clonotype: Just one base apart from a much larger clone, this may be a read error. The chain couples TRBV10-3 to TRBJ2-1; D is unclear. The CDR3 length is 14 residues. The germline V gene has CDR1 ENHRY and CDR2 SYGVKD. CDR3 in amino acids: CAISSNLMYDDQFF. The CDR3, as DNA: TGTGCCATCAGTTCAAACCTTATGTACGATGACCAGTTCTTC.

V and J are TRBV9 and TRBJ2-3, with D hard to call. Germline-derived CDR1 and CDR2 are SGDLS and YYNGEE. The CDR3 has 14 residues. V dropped 3 bases and J dropped 6 bases, with 14 bases sitting between them. This CDR3 reads CASSARTVPDTQYF. As DNA, the CDR3 is TGTGCCAGCAGCGCCCGGACCGTGCCCGATACGCAGTATTTT.

CDR3 in amino acids: CASRGSGVYGYTF. For the CDR3, the DNA is TGTGCCAGCCGGGGCAGCGGGGTGTATGGCTACACCTTC. V is TRBV5-8 and J is TRBJ1-2, with D tentatively TRBD1 (5 bases). Germline-derived CDR1 and CDR2 are SGHTS and YDEGEE. The CDR3 runs to 13 residues. V lost 7 bases and J 5 bases, leaving 15 bases between the germline ends. Filled out from reference TRBV5-8 and TRBJ1-2, the complete variable domain reads EAGVTQSPTHLIKTRGQQATLRCSPISGHTSVYWYQQALGLGLQFLLWYDEGEERNRGNFPPRFSGRQFPNYSSELNVNALELEDSALYLCASRGSGVYGYTFGSGTRLTVV.

This chain connects TRBV7-2 to TRBJ2-3; 9 positions agree with TRBD2. There are 17 residues in the CDR3. Germline CDR1 is SGHTA and CDR2 is FQGNSA. The V segment lost 0 bases and the J segment 2 bases; nucleotides outside the gene matches: 6. This CDR3 reads CASSLAVLAGTTDTQYF. CDR3 DNA sequence: TGTGCCAGCAGCTTAGCAGTACTAGCGGGTACCACAGATACGCAGTATTTT.

There are many counts of this clonotype. The chain joins TRBV5-1 to TRBJ1-1; D not resolved. The CDR3 spans 16 residues. Germline CDR1 is SGHRS and CDR2 is YFSETQ. Trimming stripped 2 bases from V and 0 bases from J, with 14 bases between. Written as DNA, the CDR3 is TGCGCCAGCAGCTTCGACGGACCCCCCATGAACACTGAAGCTTTCTTT. Residues: CASSFDGPPMNTEAFF.

The genes are TRBV7-9 and TRBJ2-1; the D call may be TRBD1 or TRBD2 (5 bases each). The CDR3 extends over 14 amino acids. The germline CDR1 and CDR2 sequences are SEHNR and FQNEAQ (reference sequence). Trimming took off 0 bases at V and 13 bases at J, with 16 bases between the two ends. The CDR3 DNA follows: TGTGCCAGCAGCTTAGCAGGGACCCAAGAGACCCAGTTCTTC. As protein: CASSLAGTQETQFF.

The chain carries TRBV15 and TRBJ2-1, with a weak D call TRBD2 (6 bases). V lost 5 bases and J 7 bases, leaving 18 bases between the germline ends. This CDR3 comprises 15 residues. Germline lookup yields CDR1 LNHNV and CDR2 YYDKDF (reference sequence). CDR3 protein: CATSPTQLARNEQFF. The CDR3 DNA follows: TGTGCCACCAGCCCCACCCAACTAGCACGGAATGAGCAGTTCTTC.

The chain recombines TRBV27 with TRBJ2-1; D is uncertain. The CDR3 is 15 amino acids. Germline V gene sequence: CDR1 MNHEY, CDR2 SMNVEV (reference sequence). The V gene lost 7 bases and the J gene lost 4 bases, with 17 bases spanning the gap. The CDR3 coding sequence is TGTGCCAGCACCGAGTCAATCAGGAGATACAATGAGCAGTTCTTC. This codes for CASTESIRRYNEQFF.

V usage is TRBV20-1 and J usage is TRBJ1-1; D unclear. The CDR3 runs 16 residues. Trimming stripped 2 bases from V and 4 bases from J, with 20 bases between. Germline lookup yields CDR1 DFQATT and CDR2 SNEGSKA (reference sequence). CDR3 DNA: TGCAGTGCTAGACCCCTAAATTCGGGCCCGGGCACTGAAGCTTTCTTT. Translated, it gives CSARPLNSGPGTEAFF.